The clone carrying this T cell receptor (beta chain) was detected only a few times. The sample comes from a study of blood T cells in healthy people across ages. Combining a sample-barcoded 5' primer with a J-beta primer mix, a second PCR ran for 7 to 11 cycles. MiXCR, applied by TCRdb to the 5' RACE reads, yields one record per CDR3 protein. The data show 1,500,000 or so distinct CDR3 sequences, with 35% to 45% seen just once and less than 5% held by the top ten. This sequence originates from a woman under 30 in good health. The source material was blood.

As DNA, the CDR3 is TGTGCCAGCTCAGGACAGGGGAAGGACTACGAGCAGTACTTC. This encodes CASSGQGKDYEQYF. The chain uses TRBV18 and TRBJ2-7, with TRBD1 matching over 9 bases. J lost 3 bases, V lost 5 bases, and 5 bases had no gene match. CDR3 length equals 14 residues. Germline V gene sequence: CDR1 KGHSH, CDR2 LQKENI.